This T cell receptor beta chain was sequenced in a study of T cell clones after liver transplantation. Study-level background: Patients counted as tolerant after at least one year off all immunosuppression, enzymes not exceeding twice normal. Findings and caveats of the study: In a couple of subjects, few donor cells limited the measurable donor-reactive repertoire. A larger donor-reactive than third-party decline suggested partial antigen-specific deletion.

The V segment lost 1 base and the J segment 7 bases; nucleotides outside the gene matches: 9. CDR1 and CDR2 (germline): SGHDN, FVKESK. This CDR3 is built from 16 residues. A word on this clone: What it binds is unknown.

Thawed unstimulated PBMCs were FACS-sorted by CD3, CD4 and CD8 into two populations. This table comes from immunoSEQ multiplex PCR, and its TCRdb copy is limited to in-frame clones, with some not included. The profile shows about 24,000 clones, approximately 71% of them singletons. This specimen consisted of CD4+ T cells from blood, obtained before liver transplant. The V and J genes are TRBV14 and TRBJ2-3; 9 bases map to TRBD1. This TCR was recovered from a human donor who received a liver transplant. The CDR3 DNA reads TGTGCCAGCAGCCAAGCGGGGACAGGGAACCGAAATACGCAGTATTTT. Translation gives CASSQAGTGNRNTQYF.